This T cell receptor (beta chain) was captured by sequencing in a study of cytomegalovirus exposure and HLA in healthy donors. Points from the study as a whole: The authors later found TCR association rates varying by HLA locus, with DRB1 most and HLA-C fewest. In a later analysis, TCR beta V- and J-gene trimming showed a link to a missense DCLRE1C variant. In a later analysis, compared with equally common non-associated chains, HLA-associated beta chains were more expanded. Later analysis showed most CMV-associated TCR beta chains appearing HLA-restricted.

PCR amplification relied on 60 Vbeta primers (plus 13 Jbeta primers). Using immunoSEQ multiplex PCR, the repertoire was profiled, and TCRdb retains in-frame clones only, with some absent. This sample has over 200,000 clones, with 70% to 85% found just once. This CDR3 comprises 15 residues. Germline lookup yields CDR1 SEHNR and CDR2 FQNEAQ (reference sequence). The J segment lost 2 bases and the V segment lost 5 bases, leaving 5 bases of the junction unmatched. This clone appeared a few times. Its antigen is not known. The chain uses TRBV7-9 and TRBJ2-2; 7 bases line up with TRBD2. This TCR derives from a woman aged 60-75 years in good health and CMV-seropositive. Material for sequencing was PBMCs. CDR3 bases: TGTGCCAGCAGCAAGAGCGGGGTTAACACCGGGGAGCTGTTTTTT. Translation: CASSKSGVNTGELFF.